The clone carrying this T cell receptor (beta chain) showed up just a few times. Antigen unknown. The length of the CDR3 is 16 residues. Unmatched junction bases numbered 4, after V lost 4 bases and J lost 3 bases. Looked up from germline, CDR1 is SGHRS and CDR2 is YFSETQ. Library preparation for TCR beta used quantitative 5'-RACE with molecular barcodes. MiXCR was run by TCRdb on the 5' RACE reads, yielding one entry per CDR3 protein. The top ten hold 30% to 35% of the sample, which has around 130,000 distinct CDR3 sequences, 17% seen once. This sample was taken from a study of CD8 T cells in ankylosing spondylitis. General study points: Previous work reported some of these motif variants in the synovial fluid and blood of reactive arthritis. What seemed typical of ankylosing spondylitis blood was a TCR beta motif built from several highly homologous variants. According to the report, clones linked to the disease were significantly enriched in matched synovial fluid samples taken from ankylosing spondylitis patients.

J is TRBJ2-2 and V is TRBV5-1, with 12 bases aligning to TRBD1. The sequenced material came from blood, either unsorted or a sorted T cell fraction (not recorded which). This TCR came from a male donor with ankylosing spondylitis. The CDR3: CASSPGTGGYTGELFF. In nucleotides, the CDR3 is TGCGCCAGCAGCCCCGGGACAGGGGGCTACACCGGGGAGCTGTTTTTT. Variable domain in full (rest from reference TRBV5-1 and TRBJ2-2): KAGVTQTPRYLIKTRGQQVTLSCSPISGHRSVSWYQQTPGQGLQFLFEYFSETQRNKGNFPGRFSGRQFSNSRSEMNVSTLELGDSALYLCASSPGTGGYTGELFFGEGSRLTVL.